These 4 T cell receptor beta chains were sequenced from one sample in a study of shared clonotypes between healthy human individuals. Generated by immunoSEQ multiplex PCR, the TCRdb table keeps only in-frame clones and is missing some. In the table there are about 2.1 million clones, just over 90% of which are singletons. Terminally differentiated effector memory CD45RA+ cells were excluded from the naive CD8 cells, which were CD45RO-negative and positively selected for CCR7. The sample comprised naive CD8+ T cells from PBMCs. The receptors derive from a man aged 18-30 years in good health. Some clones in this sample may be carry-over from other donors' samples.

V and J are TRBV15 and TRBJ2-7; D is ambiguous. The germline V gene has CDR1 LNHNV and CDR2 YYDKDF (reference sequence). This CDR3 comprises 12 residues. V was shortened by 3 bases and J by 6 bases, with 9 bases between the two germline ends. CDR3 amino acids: CATSRWSGEQYF. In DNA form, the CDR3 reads TGTGCCACCAGCAGGTGGAGTGGCGAGCAGTACTTC.

The CDR3 sequence is CAWSHGPGDSYEQYF. CDR3 in DNA: TGTGCCTGGAGTCACGGGCCAGGGGATTCCTACGAGCAGTACTTC. The chain carries TRBV30 and TRBJ2-5, with D possibly TRBD1 on 6 matching bases. Near its end, the DNA agrees better with TRBJ2-7, so the J call may be wrong. This CDR3 is 15 amino acids long. CDR1 is GTSNPN, CDR2 SVGIG, per germline (reference sequence).

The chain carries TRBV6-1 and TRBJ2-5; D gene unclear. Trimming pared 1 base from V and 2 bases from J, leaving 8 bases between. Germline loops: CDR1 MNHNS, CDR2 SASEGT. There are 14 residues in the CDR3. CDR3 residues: CASSEVRVQETQYF. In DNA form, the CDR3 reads TGTGCCAGCAGTGAAGTACGGGTTCAAGAGACCCAGTACTTC.

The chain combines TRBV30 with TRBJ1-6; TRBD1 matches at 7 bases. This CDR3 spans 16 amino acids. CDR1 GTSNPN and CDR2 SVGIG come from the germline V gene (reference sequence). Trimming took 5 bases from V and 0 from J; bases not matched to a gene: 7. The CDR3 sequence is CAWLQGTGSYNSPLHF. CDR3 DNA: TGTGCCTGGCTACAGGGGACTGGCTCCTATAATTCACCCCTCCACTTT.